Sequencing of this TCR beta chain was carried out in a study of blood T cell repertoires in COVID-19. In the original workflow: By means of reference gene primer amplification, nucleated cell counts were estimated. Some clones are missing from TCRdb's copy, which holds only in-frame ones; the method was immunoSEQ multiplex PCR. For V, J and clone size, that table is used; D and trimming come from the DNA. The sample carries about 140,000 clones, over 75% recorded once. The germline V gene has CDR1 LGHNA and CDR2 YNFKEQ. The CDR3 sequence is 15 residues long. Unmatched junction bases numbered 7, after V lost 1 base and J lost 10 bases.

The J gene is TRBJ1-6, the V gene TRBV4-2; 7 positions agree with TRBD1. Sequencing used peripheral blood. The clonotype originates from a man aged 45-65 years with acute or convalescent COVID-19. The CDR3 sequence: CASSQVNRGGSPLHF. The CDR3 DNA reads TGTGCCAGCAGCCAAGTCAACAGGGGAGGCTCACCCCTCCACTTT.